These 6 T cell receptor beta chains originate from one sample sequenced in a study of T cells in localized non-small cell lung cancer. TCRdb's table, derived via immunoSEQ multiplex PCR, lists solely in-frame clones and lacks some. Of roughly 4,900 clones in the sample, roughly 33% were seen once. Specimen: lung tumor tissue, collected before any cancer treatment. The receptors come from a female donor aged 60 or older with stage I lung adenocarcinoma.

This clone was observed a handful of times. The CDR3 nucleotides read TGTGCCTGGAGTGCTCTAGGACTCGAGGGCTATGGCTACACCTTC. Its translation: CAWSALGLEGYGYTF. The rearrangement links TRBV30 to TRBJ1-2; D remains ambiguous. CDR3 length equals 15 residues. The V end lost 1 base, the J end lost 4 bases, and 16 bases lay between the germline ends. Germline V gene lookup returns CDR1 GTSNPN and CDR2 SVGIG (reference sequence).

CDR3 protein: CASSPKTGTNGQETQYF. The CDR3 nucleotides are TGTGCCAGCAGCCCAAAAACGGGGACAAACGGACAAGAGACCCAGTACTTC. The chain uses TRBV9 and TRBJ2-5, with D perhaps matching TRBD1 (6 bases). The germline gives CDR1 SGDLS, CDR2 YYNGEE. The CDR3 has 17 residues. Trimming removed 4 bases from V and 2 bases from J, with 21 bases in between.

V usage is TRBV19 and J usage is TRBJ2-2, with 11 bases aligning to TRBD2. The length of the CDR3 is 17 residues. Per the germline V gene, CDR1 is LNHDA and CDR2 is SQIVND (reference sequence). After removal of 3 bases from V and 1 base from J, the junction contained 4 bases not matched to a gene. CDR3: CASSISGTSGNTGELFF. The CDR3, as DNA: TGTGCCAGTAGTATCTCCGGGACTAGCGGGAACACCGGGGAGCTGTTTTTT.

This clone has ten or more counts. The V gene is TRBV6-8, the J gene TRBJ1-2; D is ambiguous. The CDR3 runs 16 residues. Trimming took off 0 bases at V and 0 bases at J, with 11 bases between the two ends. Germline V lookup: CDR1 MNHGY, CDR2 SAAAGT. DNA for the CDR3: TGTGCCAGCAGTTACTCGATTTTGGCGACTAACTATGGCTACACCTTC. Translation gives CASSYSILATNYGYTF.

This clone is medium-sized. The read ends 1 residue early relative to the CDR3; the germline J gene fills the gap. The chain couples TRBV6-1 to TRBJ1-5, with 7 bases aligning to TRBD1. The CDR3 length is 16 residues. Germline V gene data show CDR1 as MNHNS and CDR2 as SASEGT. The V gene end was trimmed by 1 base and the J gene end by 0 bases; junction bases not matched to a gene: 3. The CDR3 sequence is CASSEVHRGSNQPQHF. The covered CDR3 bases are TGTGCCAGCAGTGAAGTTCACAGGGGTAGCAATCAGCCCCAGCAT.

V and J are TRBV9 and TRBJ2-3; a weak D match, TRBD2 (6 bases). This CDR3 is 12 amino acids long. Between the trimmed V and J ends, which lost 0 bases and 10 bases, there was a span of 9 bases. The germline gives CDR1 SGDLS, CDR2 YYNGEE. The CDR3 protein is CASSVGEVAQYF. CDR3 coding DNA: TGTGCCAGCAGCGTAGGGGAGGTAGCGCAGTATTTT.